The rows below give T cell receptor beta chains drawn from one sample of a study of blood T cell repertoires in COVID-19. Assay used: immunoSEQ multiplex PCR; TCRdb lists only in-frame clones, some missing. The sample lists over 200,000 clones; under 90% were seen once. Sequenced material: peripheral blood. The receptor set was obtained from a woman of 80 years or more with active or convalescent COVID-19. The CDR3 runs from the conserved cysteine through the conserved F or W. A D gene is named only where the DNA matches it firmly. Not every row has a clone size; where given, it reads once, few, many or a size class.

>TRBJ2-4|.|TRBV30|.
CAWSVPGETSKNIQYF
TGTGCCTGGAGTGTACCGGGGGAGACCAGCAAAAACATTCAGTACTTC
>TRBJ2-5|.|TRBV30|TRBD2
CACGLAGVRETQYF
TGTGCCTGCGGACTAGCGGGGGTCCGGGAGACCCAGTACTTC
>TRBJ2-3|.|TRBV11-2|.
CASSLGAKATDTQYF
TGTGCCAGCAGCTTAGGGGCCAAAGCCACAGATACGCAGTATTTT
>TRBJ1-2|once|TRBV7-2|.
CASSLAGPTYGYTF
TGTGCCAGCAGCTTAGCGGGGCCCACCTATGGCTACACCTTC
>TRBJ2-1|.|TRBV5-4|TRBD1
CASSWTGTGANEQFF
TGTGCCAGCAGCTGGACCGGGACAGGCGCCAATGAGCAGTTCTTC
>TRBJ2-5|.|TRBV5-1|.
CASSLVGRDRETQYF
TGCGCCAGCAGCTTGGTGGGCAGAGATAGAGAGACCCAGTACTTC
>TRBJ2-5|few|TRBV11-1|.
CASSLAQGYETQYF
TGTGCCAGCAGCTTGGCACAGGGATACGAGACCCAGTACTTC
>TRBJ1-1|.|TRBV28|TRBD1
CASSPPTGANTEAFF
TGTGCCAGCAGTCCGCCGACAGGGGCCAACACTGAAGCTTTCTTT
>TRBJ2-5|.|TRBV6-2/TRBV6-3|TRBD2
CASSPGTSGKHLETQYF
TGTGCCAGCAGTCCCGGGACTAGCGGGAAACACCTGGAGACCCAGTACTTC
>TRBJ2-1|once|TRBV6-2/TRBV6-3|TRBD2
CASSYPRTSGKGSYNEQFF
TGTGCCAGCAGTTATCCCCGGACTAGCGGGAAAGGATCCTACAATGAGCAGTTCTTC
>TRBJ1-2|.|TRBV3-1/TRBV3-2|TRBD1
CASSQSGQGAYGYTF
TGTGCCAGCAGCCAGTCGGGACAGGGGGCTTATGGCTACACCTTC
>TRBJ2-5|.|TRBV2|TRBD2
CASSEERLAAQETQYF
TGTGCCAGCAGTGAAGAAAGACTAGCGGCCCAAGAGACCCAGTACTTC
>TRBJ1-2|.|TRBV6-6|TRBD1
CASSRSRDRENYGYTF
TGTGCCAGCAGCCGAAGTAGGGACAGAGAGAACTATGGCTACACCTTC
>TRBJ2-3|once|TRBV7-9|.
CASSSDAQGSADTQYF
TGTGCCAGCAGTTCAGACGCCCAGGGGTCGGCAGATACGCAGTATTTT
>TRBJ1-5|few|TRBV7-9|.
CASSLSSDQPQHF
TGTGCCAGCAGCTTATCTTCGGATCAGCCCCAGCATTTT
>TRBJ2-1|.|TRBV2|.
CASGSFQGFPFF
TGTGCCAGCGGAAGCTTTCAGGGGTTTCCGTTCTTC
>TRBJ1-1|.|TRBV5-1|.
CASSPQAGNTEAFF
TGCGCCAGCAGCCCCCAGGCAGGGAACACTGAAGCTTTCTTT
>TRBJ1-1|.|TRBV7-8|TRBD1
CASSRRDRGLLNTEAFF
TGTGCCAGCAGCCGCCGGGACAGGGGCCTTCTGAACACTGAAGCTTTCTTT
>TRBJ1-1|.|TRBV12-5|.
CASGARYTGYTEAFF
TGTGCTAGTGGTGCCCGTTATACGGGATACACTGAAGCTTTCTTT
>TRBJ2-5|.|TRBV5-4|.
CASSLGEGETQYF
TGTGCCAGCAGCTTGGGAGAGGGAGAGACCCAGTACTTC
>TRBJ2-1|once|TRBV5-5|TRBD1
CASSLRGQGYNEQFF
TGTGCCAGCAGCTTGAGAGGACAGGGGTACAATGAGCAGTTCTTC
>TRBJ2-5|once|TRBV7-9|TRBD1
CASSLRGPQGETQYF
TGTGCCAGCAGCTTAAGGGGTCCACAGGGGGAGACCCAGTACTTC
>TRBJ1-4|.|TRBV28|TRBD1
CASTTQGTGVNEKLFF
TGTGCCAGCACTACTCAGGGGACAGGGGTTAATGAAAAACTGTTTTTT
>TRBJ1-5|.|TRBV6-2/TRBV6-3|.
CASSYSIRGPRVNQPQHF
TGTGCCAGCAGTTACTCGATCAGGGGTCCCCGGGTAAATCAGCCCCAGCATTTT
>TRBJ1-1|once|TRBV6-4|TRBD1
CASRRRQGETEAFF
TGTGCCAGCAGGCGAAGACAGGGAGAGACTGAAGCTTTCTTT
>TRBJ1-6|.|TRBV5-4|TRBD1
CASSPSWDRYNSPLHF
TGTGCCAGCAGCCCGTCCTGGGACAGGTATAATTCACCCCTCCACTTT
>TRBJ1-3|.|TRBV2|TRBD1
CASSRDRGGNTIYF
TGTGCCAGCAGCCGAGACAGGGGTGGAAACACCATATATTTT
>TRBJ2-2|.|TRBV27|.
CASSLRWIQGKAGELFF
TGTGCCAGCAGTCTAAGGTGGATCCAGGGGAAGGCCGGGGAGCTGTTTTTT
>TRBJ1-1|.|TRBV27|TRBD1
CASRNRGQNTEAFF
TGTGCCAGCAGAAACAGGGGGCAGAACACTGAAGCTTTCTTT
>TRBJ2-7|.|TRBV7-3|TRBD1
CADPIEGTGLTYEQYF
TGTGCCGACCCAATCGAAGGGACAGGGTTGACCTACGAGCAGTACTTC
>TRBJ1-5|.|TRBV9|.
CASSPDGGAGNQPQHF
TGTGCCAGCAGCCCGGATGGGGGGGCTGGCAATCAGCCCCAGCATTTT
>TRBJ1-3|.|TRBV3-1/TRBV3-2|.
CASSPAGNTIYF
TGTGCCAGCAGCCCTGCGGGAAACACCATATATTTT
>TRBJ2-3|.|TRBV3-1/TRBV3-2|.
CASSQDPRLRSFSTDTQYF
TGTGCCAGCAGCCAAGATCCCCGTTTGCGGTCTTTCAGCACAGATACGCAGTATTTT
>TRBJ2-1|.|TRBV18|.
CASSPLSGPRNEQFF
TGTGCCAGCTCACCACTAAGCGGGCCTCGCAATGAGCAGTTCTTC
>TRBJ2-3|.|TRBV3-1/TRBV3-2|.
CASSQVREPADTQYF
TGTGCCAGCAGCCAAGTACGGGAGCCTGCAGATACGCAGTATTTT
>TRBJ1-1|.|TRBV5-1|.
CASSLAQGGSNEAFF
TGCGCCAGCAGCTTGGCACAGGGAGGGTCCAATGAAGCTTTCTTT
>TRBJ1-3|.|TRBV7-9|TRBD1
CASSRQGASGNTIYF
TGTGCCAGCAGCCGACAGGGGGCTTCTGGAAACACCATATATTTT
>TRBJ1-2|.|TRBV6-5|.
CASSNGVLYGYTF
TGTGCCAGTTCTAACGGGGTTTTGTATGGCTACACCTTC
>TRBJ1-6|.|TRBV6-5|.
CATYVSGDSPLHF
TGTGCCACATACGTATCCGGTGATTCACCCCTCCACTTT
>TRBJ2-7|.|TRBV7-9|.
CASSPDRNPYEQYF
TGTGCCAGCAGCCCCGACAGGAATCCCTACGAGCAGTACTTC
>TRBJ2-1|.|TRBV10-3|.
CAISSSSGSYNEQFF
TGTGCCATCAGCAGCTCTTCAGGGTCCTACAATGAGCAGTTCTTC
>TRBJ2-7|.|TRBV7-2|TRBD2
CASSPRLAGGGEQYF
TGTGCCAGCAGCCCGAGACTAGCGGGAGGGGGCGAGCAGTACTTC
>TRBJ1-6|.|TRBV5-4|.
CASSFEDSPLHF
TGTGCCAGCAGCTTTGAGGATTCACCCCTCCACTTT
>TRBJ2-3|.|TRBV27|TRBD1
CASRGTGRKFMQYF
TGTGCCAGCAGGGGGACAGGGAGGAAGTTTATGCAGTATTTT
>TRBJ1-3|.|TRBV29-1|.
CSGLRGGNTIYF
TGCAGCGGCCTACGAGGGGGAAACACCATATATTTT
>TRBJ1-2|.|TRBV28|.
CASSSSGTGYGYTF
TGTGCCAGCAGTAGCTCTGGGACTGGTTATGGCTACACCTTC
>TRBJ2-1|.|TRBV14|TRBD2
CASRRGLAGTNEQFF
TGTGCCAGCAGGCGGGGACTAGCGGGAACCAATGAGCAGTTCTTC
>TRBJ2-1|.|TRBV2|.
CASSPAGGSGRSNEQFF
TGTGCCAGCAGCCCCGCGGGCGGCAGCGGCAGGAGCAATGAGCAGTTCTTC
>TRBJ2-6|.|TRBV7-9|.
CASSRGSGANVLTF
TGTGCCAGCAGCCGAGGCTCTGGGGCCAACGTCCTGACTTTC